The present T cell receptor (beta chain) was sequenced within a study of identical twins. TCRdb reprocessed the 5' RACE reads via MiXCR and lists one record per CDR3 protein. The sample has over 500,000 distinct CDR3 sequences, about 20% seen once. This clonotype appeared a few times. The CDR3 loop spans 12 amino acids. Germline CDR1 and CDR2: SQVTM and ANQGSEA. Trimming stripped 4 bases from V and 7 bases from J, with 13 bases between. The sample also formed part of further work on T cells expressing NK-cell markers.

Sequences were obtained from CD4+ T cells sorted from blood. This receptor was taken from a woman aged 18-30 years in good health. The chain joins TRBV29-1 to TRBJ1-2; a possible D gene is TRBD1 (5 bases). The CDR3 bases are TGCAGCGTTGGGGGGAGGGGCTCTGGCTACACCTTC. As protein: CSVGGRGSGYTF.